This T cell receptor beta chain emerged from a study of T cell repertoires in cytomegalovirus infection. This clonotype was seen more than once but under ten times. What it binds is unknown. Each CDR3 protein is one row after TCRdb ran MiXCR on the reads. The sample carries approximately 1,000,000 distinct CDR3 sequences, around 29% recorded once. The specimen comprised cultured CD8+ T cells from PBMCs, sampled from culture after CMV antigen stimulation. This clonotype was obtained from a human donor in good health (CMV status not recorded). Some clones in this sample may be carry-over from other donors' samples.

The CDR3 DNA is TGTGCCAGCAGCCCCGGGACATATAGCAATCAGCCCCAGCATTTT. It is translated as CASSPGTYSNQPQHF. J is TRBJ1-5 and V is TRBV6-2 or TRBV6-3; a weak D match, TRBD1 (6 bases). The V end lost 6 bases, the J end lost 0 bases, and 12 bases lay between the germline ends. The CDR3 has 15 residues. Germline CDR1 reads MNHEY; CDR2 reads SVGEGT.